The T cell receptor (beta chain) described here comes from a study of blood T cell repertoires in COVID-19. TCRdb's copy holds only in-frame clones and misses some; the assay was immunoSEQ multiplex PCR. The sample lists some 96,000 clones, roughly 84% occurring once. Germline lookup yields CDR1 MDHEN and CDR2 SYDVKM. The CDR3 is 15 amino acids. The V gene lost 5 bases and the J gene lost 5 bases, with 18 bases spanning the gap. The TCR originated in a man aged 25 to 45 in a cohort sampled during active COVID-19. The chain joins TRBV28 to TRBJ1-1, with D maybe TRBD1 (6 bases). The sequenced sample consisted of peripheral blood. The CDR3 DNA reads TGTGCCAGCAGTCCCCCAGTGGGGGCGCGTACTGAAGCTTTCTTT. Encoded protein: CASSPPVGARTEAFF.